This is a list of T cell receptor beta chains from one sample in a study of blood T cell repertoires in COVID-19. Profiled with immunoSEQ multiplex PCR; TCRdb holds only in-frame clones, not every one. The table includes about 310,000 clones, roughly 90% detected once. The sequenced sample consisted of peripheral blood. The receptors originated from a woman in her 30s with COVID-19, enrolled during active disease. The CDR3 runs from the conserved cysteine through the conserved F or W. The order of the fields is J gene, V gene, D gene, clone size, CDR3 DNA, CDR3 protein. D genes are given only for firm matches. Not every row has a clone size; where given, it reads once, few, many or a size class.

TRBJ1-3 | TRBV28 | - | - | TGTGCCAGCAGTTTAGCAGGGCTTTTCTCTGGAAACACCATATATTTT | CASSLAGLFSGNTIYF
TRBJ2-3 | TRBV6-5 | - | - | TGTGCCAGCAGCCGCTACCCCCGAGCAGATACGCAGTATTTT | CASSRYPRADTQYF
TRBJ2-2 | TRBV7-8 | - | - | TGTGCCAGCAGCTTAGACCCCGGGACACAACTAACCGGGGAGCTGTTTTTT | CASSLDPGTQLTGELFF
TRBJ1-5 | TRBV27 | TRBD1 | - | TGTGCCAGCAGCCTGACAGGGGTGGATCAGCCCCAGCATTTT | CASSLTGVDQPQHF
TRBJ2-7 | TRBV5-1 | - | - | TGCGCCAGCAGCTGGGACGGACAGTCCTACGAGCAGTACTTC | CASSWDGQSYEQYF
TRBJ1-1 | TRBV13 | TRBD1 | - | TGTGCCAGCAGCCCAATAAGACAGGGTAGCGAAGCTTTCTTT | CASSPIRQGSEAFF
TRBJ1-5 | TRBV7-2 | - | once | TGTGCCAGCAGCTTCAACATAGGGGCGGGGCGGGGGATTCAGCCCCAGCATTTT | CASSFNIGAGRGIQPQHF
TRBJ1-1 | TRBV30 | - | - | TGTGCCTGGAGTGTCAGGGCGGAAGCTTTCTTT | CAWSVRAEAFF
TRBJ2-7 | TRBV29-1 | TRBD1 | - | TGCAGCGTCGCCGGGACAGGAACCTACGAGCAGTACTTC | CSVAGTGTYEQYF
TRBJ1-5 | TRBV7-2 | - | - | TGTGCCAGCAGCTTGGAGGCATGGAACCAGCCCCAGCATTTT | CASSLEAWNQPQHF
TRBJ2-3 | TRBV5-1 | - | - | TGCGCCAGCAGCCCCAGGGACTTGACCACAGATACGCAGTATTTT | CASSPRDLTTDTQYF